The clone carrying this TCR beta chain was seen many times. The antigen remains unidentified. The CDR3 sequence is 16 residues long. V lost 4 bases, J lost 5 bases, and 18 bases lay in between. Germline V gene sequence: CDR1 MGHDK, CDR2 SYGVNS. The data are from a study of T-cell reconstitution after alpha-beta-depleted transplantation in children. The library targeted TCRbeta and was prepared with unique molecular identifiers. One entry per CDR3 protein results from TCRdb running MiXCR on the PCR reads. The repertoire holds 55,000 to 90,000 distinct CDR3 sequences, with around 4.7% as singletons. Whole-study findings and limits: Reportedly, alpha-beta T cells present about two months post-transplant originated from several hundred expanded clones of graft origin. At the one-year point after transplant, T-cell counts and TCRbeta diversity were found to come mostly from T cells that had been newly produced. Certain patients had high TCRbeta diversity at day 60, and it came from recipient T cells and thymic progenitors that survived.

The origin of this receptor is a boy younger than two who had a stem cell transplant for acute myeloid leukemia, so the T cells may come from the graft donor. This material consisted of PBMCs, mostly from graft donor cells, taken 180 days after TCRalphabeta/CD19-depleted stem cell transplant. The genes are TRBV25-1 and TRBJ2-1; D is ambiguous. The CDR3 bases are TGTGCCAGCAGTGGAATACTGGGCGAAACGGACAATGAGCAGTTCTTC. It yields the protein CASSGILGETDNEQFF.